The T cell receptor beta chain described here comes from a study of CD8+ T cells in alopecia areata. The wider study: Twice a day, 5 to 10 mg of oral tofacitinib was administered to treated patients.

Whole-study findings and limits: Lesional tissue from the scalp (especially in alopecia totalis/universalis) showed higher clonality than normal scalp. Mice showed TCR sharing more clearly than patients did, possibly owing to HLA.

After isolation, RNA underwent reverse transcription to generate cDNA as the sequencing template. Measured with immunoSEQ multiplex PCR; TCRdb has only the in-frame clones, and not every one. Of about 150,000 clones listed, around 58% are singletons. Peripheral blood samples and lesional scalp punch biopsies were obtained from alopecia areata patients. V lost 6 bases and J lost 6; bases outside the gene matches: 6. The CDR3 spans 14 residues. Germline V gene sequence: CDR1 MNHEY, CDR2 SVGAGI. In this sample, this clone turned up once. Its antigen is undetermined. This chain joins TRBV6-5 and TRBJ1-5, with 9 bases lining up with TRBD1. The receptor was isolated from a human donor with alopecia areata. The sample in question was CD4+ T cells sorted from blood, obtained at week 0. The CDR3 nucleotides are TGTGCCAGCAGCCCCGGGACAGGGATTCAGCCCCAGCATTTT. The encoded protein is CASSPGTGIQPQHF.